Below, 20 T cell receptor beta chains from the same sample are listed, as sequenced in a study of identifying expanded T cells in peripheral blood. Clones were read by immunoSEQ multiplex PCR, and TCRdb kept only the in-frame ones, dropping some. The sample yields tens of thousands of clones, about four fifths seen once. The sequenced sample was blood. The receptors here all came from a person aged 18 to 75 in good health.

This rearrangement joins TRBV7-9 to TRBJ2-1, with TRBD2 matching over 7 bases. The CDR3 is made up of 15 amino acids. Germline V gene lookup returns CDR1 SEHNR and CDR2 FQNEAQ (reference sequence). J gave up 1 base and V 3 bases, and 3 bases lay outside the gene matches. As DNA, the CDR3 is TGTGCCAGCAGCTTTGGAGCGGGGTCCTACAATGAGCAGTTCTTC. Translation gives CASSFGAGSYNEQFF.

V usage is TRBV18 and J usage is TRBJ1-1; perhaps TRBD1 as D (6 bases). The CDR3 is 16 amino acids. Germline loops: CDR1 KGHSH, CDR2 LQKENI. V was pared by 0 bases and J by 0 bases, with 11 bases between. CDR3 in DNA: TGTGCCAGCTCACCACCTGACAGGAACATGAACACTGAAGCTTTCTTT. Translating gives CASSPPDRNMNTEAFF.

J is TRBJ1-4 and V is TRBV19; possibly TRBD1 for D (6 bases). V was clipped by 3 bases and J by 8 bases, with 22 bases between them. The CDR3 contains 17 residues. Germline-derived CDR1 and CDR2 are LNHDA and SQIVND (reference sequence). The CDR3 DNA follows: TGTGCCAGTAGTATTCGGGTCGGGGGCGCGGGCCTCGAAAAACTGTTTTTT. Protein sequence: CASSIRVGGAGLEKLFF.

The chain uses TRBV9 and TRBJ2-3, with 14 positions matching TRBD2. The V gene's germline CDR1 is SGDLS and CDR2 YYNGEE. CDR3 length: 16 residues. V was pared by 3 bases and J by 4 bases, with 4 bases of the junction left unmatched. The chain's CDR3 is CASSAGTSGSPDTQYF. Here the CDR3 DNA reads TGTGCCAGCAGCGCCGGGACTAGCGGGAGTCCAGATACGCAGTATTTT.

The chain is built from TRBV5-1 and TRBJ2-1; weak D call: TRBD2 (5 bases). CDR1 SGHRS and CDR2 YFSETQ come from the germline V gene. CDR3 length equals 13 residues. Trimming removed 0 bases from V and 7 bases from J, with 8 bases in between. The CDR3 DNA is TGCGCCAGCAGCTTGGAAGGGAGAAATGAGCAGTTCTTC. Amino acids: CASSLEGRNEQFF.

This chain joins TRBV5-1 and TRBJ1-2; D remains unclear. The V and J ends lost 4 bases and 3 bases respectively, with 16 bases between them. This CDR3 contains 15 residues. Germline CDR1 SGHRS, CDR2 YFSETQ. CDR3 in amino acids: CASSTTLDGHYGYTF. The CDR3 DNA sequence: TGCGCCAGCAGCACGACACTCGACGGCCACTATGGCTACACCTTC.

This CDR3 reads CASSQGMNTEAFF. Here the CDR3 DNA reads TGTGCCAGCAGCCAGGGAATGAACACTGAAGCTTTCTTT. The V gene is TRBV14, the J gene TRBJ1-1; D gene uncertain. The CDR3 loop spans 13 amino acids. The germline CDR1 and CDR2 sequences are SGHDN and FVKESK. Trimming took off 3 bases at V and 0 bases at J, with 5 bases between the two ends.

V is TRBV30 and J is TRBJ1-2; D unclear. Trimming pared 3 bases from V and 4 bases from J, leaving 6 bases between. CDR1 is GTSNPN, CDR2 SVGIG, per germline (reference sequence). This CDR3 has 11 amino acids. The CDR3 protein is CAWRAPYGYTF. In DNA, the CDR3 is TGTGCCTGGAGGGCTCCCTATGGCTACACCTTC.

V is TRBV6-5 and J is TRBJ1-5; D is perhaps TRBD1 (5 bases). The V gene lost 7 bases and the J gene lost 0 bases, with 10 bases spanning the gap. This CDR3 is built from 14 residues. Germline V gene data show CDR1 as MNHEY and CDR2 as SVGAGI. CDR3 DNA sequence: TGTGCCAGCATCGCGAGGGGTAGCAATCAGCCCCAGCATTTT. This sequence encodes CASIARGSNQPQHF.

The rearrangement links TRBV5-1 to TRBJ1-1; D not certain. V gave up 5 bases and J gave up 0 bases, with 17 bases separating them. CDR3 length: 16 residues. The germline V gene has CDR1 SGHRS and CDR2 YFSETQ. In nucleotides, the CDR3 is TGCGCCAGCAGTCCTACGATGGACCTTATGAACACTGAAGCTTTCTTT. It translates to CASSPTMDLMNTEAFF.

V usage is TRBV7-3 and J usage is TRBJ2-1; 9 bases are shared with TRBD2. The CDR3 is 14 amino acids. CDR1 and CDR2 from the germline V gene are SGHTA and FQGTGA. With 5 bases clipped from V and 8 bases from J, the junction kept 7 bases outside the gene matches. CDR3 protein: CASSAGTSRHEQFF. CDR3 bases: TGTGCCAGCAGCGCAGGGACTAGCAGGCATGAGCAGTTCTTC.

The chain couples TRBV6-5 to TRBJ2-3; TRBD2 matches 11 bases. This CDR3 spans 16 amino acids. Germline CDR1 is MNHEY and CDR2 is SVGAGI. The J segment lost 3 bases and the V segment lost 0 bases, leaving 2 bases of the junction unmatched. The CDR3 DNA reads TGTGCCAGCAGTTACTCGACTAGCGGGAAGACAGATACGCAGTATTTT. This codes for CASSYSTSGKTDTQYF.

This chain uses TRBV7-8 with TRBJ2-7; D perhaps matches TRBD2 (6 bases). CDR3 length: 15 amino acids. Trimming removed 5 bases at V and 7 bases at J, with 21 bases between. Germline CDR1 and CDR2: SGHVS and FQNEAQ. Here the CDR3 reads CASSASGTRANEQYF. CDR3 coding DNA: TGTGCCAGCAGCGCGTCCGGGACTCGGGCGAATGAGCAGTACTTC. Drawing the rest from reference TRBV7-8 and TRBJ2-7, the complete variable domain is GAGVSQSPRYKVAKRGQDVALRCDPISGHVSLFWYQQALGQGPEFLTYFQNEAQLDKSGLPSDRFFAERPEGSVSTLKIQRTQQEDSAVYLCASSASGTRANEQYFGPGTRLTVT.

The chain uses TRBV7-6 and TRBJ2-3; D not resolved. V gave up 0 bases and J gave up 5 bases, with 12 bases separating them. Germline V lookup: CDR1 SGHVS, CDR2 FNYEAQ. The CDR3 is 15 residues long. The DNA for the CDR3 is TGTGCCAGCAGCTTAGCGATCGCAGGCGGAGATACGCAGTATTTT. This translates into CASSLAIAGGDTQYF.

The genes are TRBV28 and TRBJ1-4; D not resolved. The germline CDR1 and CDR2 sequences are MDHEN and SYDVKM. The CDR3 is 17 amino acids. V was cut by 3 bases and J by 8 bases, with 22 bases left in between. CDR3: CASSLSGPSGAKEKLFF. The CDR3 nucleotides read TGTGCCAGCAGTTTGTCTGGCCCTTCGGGCGCCAAGGAAAAACTGTTTTTT. Looking up the rest from reference TRBV28 and TRBJ1-4 gives the full variable domain: DVKVTQSSRYLVKRTGEKVFLECVQDMDHENMFWYRQDPGLGLRLIYFSYDVKMKEKGDIPEGYSVSREKKERFSLILESASTNQTSMYLCASSLSGPSGAKEKLFFGSGTQLSVL.

The chain has TRBV6-5 and TRBJ1-1; D uncertain. Germline V CDR1 and CDR2: MNHEY, SVGAGI. The CDR3 sequence is 13 residues long. V lost 6 bases and J lost 1, with 9 bases in between. In DNA, the CDR3 is TGTGCCAGCAGATCCACAGCGAACACTGAAGCTTTCTTT. Translated: CASRSTANTEAFF.

This chain links TRBV11-3 with TRBJ1-1, with D tentatively TRBD1 (5 bases). Germline loops: CDR1 SGHNT, CDR2 YENEEA. This CDR3 region has 13 residues. Trimming left V 5 bases short and J 8 bases short, with 15 bases between. The CDR3 region has the DNA TGTGCCAGCAGCCCCTCCGGGGCGATCGAAGCTTTCTTT. Encoded protein: CASSPSGAIEAFF.

This clone was seen only once. This CDR3 reads CASSGVSGGSSSPLHF. Here the CDR3 DNA reads TGCGCCAGCAGCGGGGTCTCCGGAGGGAGTAGTTCACCCCTCCACTTT. The chain has TRBV5-1 and TRBJ1-6, with D uncertain. Trimming removed 4 bases at V and 9 bases at J, with 20 bases between. The CDR3 loop spans 16 amino acids. Germline V gene sequence: CDR1 SGHRS, CDR2 YFSETQ.

The rearrangement joins TRBV5-8 to TRBJ2-7; D remains unclear. Deletions cut 0 bases from V and 3 bases from J, with 10 bases between. Germline V gene lookup returns CDR1 SGHTS and CDR2 YDEGEE. This CDR3 has 14 residues. The CDR3 loop is CASSLAPGFYEQYV. The CDR3 DNA reads as TGTGCCAGCAGCTTGGCTCCGGGCTTCTACGAGCAGTACGTC.

The rearrangement links TRBV2 to TRBJ2-7; 11 bases are shared with TRBD1. Germline CDR1 is SNHLY and CDR2 is FYNNEI. The J segment lost 7 bases and the V segment lost 8 bases, leaving 10 bases of the junction unmatched. The CDR3 consists of 14 residues. The DNA of the CDR3 is TGTGCCAGCGGCCGGGACAGGGGGTCTCGGGAGCAGTACTTC. Protein product: CASGRDRGSREQYF.